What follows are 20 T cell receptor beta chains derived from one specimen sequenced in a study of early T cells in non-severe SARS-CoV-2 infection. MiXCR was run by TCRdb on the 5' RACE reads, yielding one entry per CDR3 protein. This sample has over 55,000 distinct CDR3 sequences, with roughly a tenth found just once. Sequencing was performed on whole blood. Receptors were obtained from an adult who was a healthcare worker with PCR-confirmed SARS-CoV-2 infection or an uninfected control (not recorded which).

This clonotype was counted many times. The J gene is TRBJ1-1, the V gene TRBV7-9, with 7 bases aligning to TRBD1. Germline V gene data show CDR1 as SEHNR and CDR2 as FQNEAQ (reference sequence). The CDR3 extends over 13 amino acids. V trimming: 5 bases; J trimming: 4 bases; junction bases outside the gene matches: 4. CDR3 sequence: CASSQPGGTEAFF. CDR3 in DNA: TGTGCCAGCAGCCAACCAGGGGGCACTGAAGCTTTCTTT.

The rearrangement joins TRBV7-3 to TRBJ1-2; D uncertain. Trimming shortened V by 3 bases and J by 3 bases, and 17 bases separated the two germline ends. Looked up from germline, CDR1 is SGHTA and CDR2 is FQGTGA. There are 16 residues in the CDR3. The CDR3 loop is CASSLGPRSDDYGYTF. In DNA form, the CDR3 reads TGTGCCAGCAGCTTGGGCCCTCGTTCGGATGACTATGGCTACACCTTC.

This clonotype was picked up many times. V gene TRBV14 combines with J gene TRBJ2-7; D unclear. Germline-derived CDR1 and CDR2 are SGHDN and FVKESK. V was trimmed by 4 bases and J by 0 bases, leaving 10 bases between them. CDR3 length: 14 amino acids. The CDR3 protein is CASSRDSHSYEQYF. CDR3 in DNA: TGTGCCAGCAGCCGAGACTCGCACTCCTACGAGCAGTACTTC.

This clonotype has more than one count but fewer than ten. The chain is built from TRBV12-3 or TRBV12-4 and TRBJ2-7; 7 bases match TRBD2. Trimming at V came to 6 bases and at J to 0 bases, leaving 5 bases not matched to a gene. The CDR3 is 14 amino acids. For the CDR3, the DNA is TGTGCCAGCAGACTGAGCGGGAACTCCTACGAGCAGTACTTC. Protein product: CASRLSGNSYEQYF.

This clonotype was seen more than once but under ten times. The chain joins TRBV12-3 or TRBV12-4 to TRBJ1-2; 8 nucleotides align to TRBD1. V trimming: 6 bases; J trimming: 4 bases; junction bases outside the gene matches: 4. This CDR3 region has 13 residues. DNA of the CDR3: TGTGCCAGCAGGCCAACAGGGGGCTATGGCTACACCTTC. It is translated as CASRPTGGYGYTF.

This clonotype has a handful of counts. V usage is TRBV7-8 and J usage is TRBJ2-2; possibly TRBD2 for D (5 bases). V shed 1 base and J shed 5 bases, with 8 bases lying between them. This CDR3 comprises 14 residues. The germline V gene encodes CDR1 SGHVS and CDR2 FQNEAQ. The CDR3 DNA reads TGTGCCAGCAGCTTAGTCCCGGGGACCGGGGAGCTGTTTTTT. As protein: CASSLVPGTGELFF.

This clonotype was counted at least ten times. The CDR3 DNA follows: TGTGCCAGCAGCCCTAGCATCTTTGGGTTCCCCACAGATACGCAGTATTTT. Translating gives CASSPSIFGFPTDTQYF. The V gene is TRBV11-3, the J gene TRBJ2-3; perhaps TRBD2 as D (5 bases). Trimming stripped 5 bases from V and 2 bases from J, with 20 bases between. The length of the CDR3 is 17 residues. The germline gives CDR1 SGHNT, CDR2 YENEEA.

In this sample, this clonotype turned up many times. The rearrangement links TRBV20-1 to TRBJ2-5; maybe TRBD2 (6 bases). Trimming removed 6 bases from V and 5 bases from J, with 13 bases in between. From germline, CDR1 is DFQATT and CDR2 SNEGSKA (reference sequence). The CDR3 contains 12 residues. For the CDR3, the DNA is TGCAGTGCACCGCCTAGCGATGAGACCCAGTACTTC. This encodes CSAPPSDETQYF.

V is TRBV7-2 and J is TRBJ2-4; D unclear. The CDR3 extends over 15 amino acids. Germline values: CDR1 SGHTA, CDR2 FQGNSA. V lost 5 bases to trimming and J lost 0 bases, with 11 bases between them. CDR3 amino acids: CASSRPGLAKNIQYF. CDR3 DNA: TGTGCCAGCAGCCGCCCCGGGTTAGCCAAAAACATTCAGTACTTC.

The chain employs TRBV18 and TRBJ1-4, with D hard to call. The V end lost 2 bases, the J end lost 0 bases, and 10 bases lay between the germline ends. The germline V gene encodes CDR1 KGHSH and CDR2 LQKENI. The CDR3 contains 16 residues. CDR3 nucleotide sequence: TGTGCCAGCTCACCAACAATGGTCTCAACTAATGAAAAACTGTTTTTT. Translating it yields CASSPTMVSTNEKLFF. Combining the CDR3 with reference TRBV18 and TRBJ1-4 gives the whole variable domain NAGVMQNPRHLVRRRGQEARLRCSPMKGHSHVYWYRQLPEEGLKFMVYLQKENIIDESGMPKERFSAEFPKEGPSILRIQQVVRGDSAAYFCASSPTMVSTNEKLFFGSGTQLSVL.

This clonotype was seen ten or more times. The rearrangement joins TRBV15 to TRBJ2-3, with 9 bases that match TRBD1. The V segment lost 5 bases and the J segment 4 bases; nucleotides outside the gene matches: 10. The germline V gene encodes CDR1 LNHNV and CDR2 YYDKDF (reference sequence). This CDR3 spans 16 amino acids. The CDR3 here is CATSSGTGRFADTQYF. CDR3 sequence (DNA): TGTGCCACCAGCTCAGGGACAGGGAGGTTTGCAGATACGCAGTATTTT.

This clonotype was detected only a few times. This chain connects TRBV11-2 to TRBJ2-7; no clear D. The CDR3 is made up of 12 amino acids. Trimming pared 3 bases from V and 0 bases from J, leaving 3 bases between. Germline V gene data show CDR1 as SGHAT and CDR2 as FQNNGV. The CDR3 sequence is CASSLLSYEQYF. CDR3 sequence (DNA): TGTGCCAGCAGCTTGCTCTCCTACGAGCAGTACTTC.

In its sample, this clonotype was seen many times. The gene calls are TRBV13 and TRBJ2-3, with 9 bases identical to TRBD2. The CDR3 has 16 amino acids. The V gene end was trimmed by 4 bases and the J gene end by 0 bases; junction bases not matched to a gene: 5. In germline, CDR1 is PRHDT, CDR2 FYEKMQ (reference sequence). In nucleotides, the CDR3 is TGTGCCAGCAGCTCGCGACTAGCGGCTAGCACAGATACGCAGTATTTT. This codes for CASSSRLAASTDTQYF.

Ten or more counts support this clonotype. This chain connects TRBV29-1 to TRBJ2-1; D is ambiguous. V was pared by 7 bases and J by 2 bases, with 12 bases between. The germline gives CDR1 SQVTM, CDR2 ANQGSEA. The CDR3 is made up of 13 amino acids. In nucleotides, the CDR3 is TGCAGCGCCCTAGGCTACCCCTACAATGAGCAGTTCTTC. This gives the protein CSALGYPYNEQFF.

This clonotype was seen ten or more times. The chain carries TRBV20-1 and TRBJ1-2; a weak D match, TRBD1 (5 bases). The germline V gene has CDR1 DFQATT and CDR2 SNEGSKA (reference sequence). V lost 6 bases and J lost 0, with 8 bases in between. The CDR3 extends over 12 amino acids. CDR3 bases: TGCAGTGCCCCGACAGCTAACTATGGCTACACCTTC. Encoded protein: CSAPTANYGYTF.

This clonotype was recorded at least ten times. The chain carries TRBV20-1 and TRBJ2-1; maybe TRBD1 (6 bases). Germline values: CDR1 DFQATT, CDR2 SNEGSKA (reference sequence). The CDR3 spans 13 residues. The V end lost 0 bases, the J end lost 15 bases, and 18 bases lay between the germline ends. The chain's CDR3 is CSAREIIPGHLFF. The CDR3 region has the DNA TGCAGTGCTAGAGAGATAATACCGGGACATTTGTTCTTC.

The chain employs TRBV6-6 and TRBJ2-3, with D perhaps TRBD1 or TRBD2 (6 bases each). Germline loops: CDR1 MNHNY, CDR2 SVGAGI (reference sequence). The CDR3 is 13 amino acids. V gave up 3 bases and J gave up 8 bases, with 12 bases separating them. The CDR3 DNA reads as TGTGCCAGCAGTTATGGGGGGCGAGGTACGCAGTATTTT. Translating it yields CASSYGGRGTQYF.

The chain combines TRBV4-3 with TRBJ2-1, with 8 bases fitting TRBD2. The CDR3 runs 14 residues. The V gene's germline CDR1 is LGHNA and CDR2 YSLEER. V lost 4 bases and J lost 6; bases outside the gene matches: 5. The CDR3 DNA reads TGCGCCAGCAGCCTTATGAGCGGGAGCAATGAGCAGTTCTTC. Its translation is CASSLMSGSNEQFF.

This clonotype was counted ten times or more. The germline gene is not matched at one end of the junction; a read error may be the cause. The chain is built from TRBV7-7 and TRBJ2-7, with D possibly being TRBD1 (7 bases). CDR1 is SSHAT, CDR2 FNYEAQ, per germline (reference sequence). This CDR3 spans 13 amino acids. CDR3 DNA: TGTGCTAGCAGCTTAAGACAGGGAGGCGAGCAGTACTTC. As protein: CASSLRQGGEQYF. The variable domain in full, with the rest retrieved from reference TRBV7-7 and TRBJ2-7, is GAGVSQSPRYKVTKRGQDVTLRCDPISSHATLYWYQQALGQGPEFLTYFNYEAQPDKSGLPSDRFSAERPEGSISTLTIQRTEQRDSAMYRCASSLRQGGEQYFGPGTRLTVT.

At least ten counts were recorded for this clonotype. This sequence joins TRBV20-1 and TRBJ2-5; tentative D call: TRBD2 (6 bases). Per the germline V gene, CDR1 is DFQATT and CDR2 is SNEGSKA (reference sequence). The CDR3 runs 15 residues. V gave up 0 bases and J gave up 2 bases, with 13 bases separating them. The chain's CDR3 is CSARDPGRGQETQYF. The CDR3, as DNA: TGCAGTGCTAGAGACCCCGGACGGGGGCAAGAGACCCAGTACTTC.